The T cell receptor (beta chain) described here comes from a study of blood T cell repertoires in COVID-19. At the level of the study: Italy, Spain and the United States were the sources of the convalescent and acute COVID-19 samples. From T cells, B-cell-depleted T cells, or PBMCs came the material, which was cDNA or gDNA.

Study members were between 18 and 89 years old and lived in over 20 US regions. Participants' own reports of clinical history determined their cohort assignment. Clones were sequenced by immunoSEQ multiplex PCR, and TCRdb holds only the in-frame ones, with some missing. The table shows around 300,000 clones, with more than 80% occurring only once. Input material: PBMCs or T cells enriched from blood (not recorded which). The receptor comes from a woman younger than 30 who had recovered from COVID-19.

Here the CDR3 reads CASSRQGALKSPLHF. The CDR3 DNA reads TGTGCCAGCAGCCGTCAGGGGGCATTAAAGTCACCCCTCCACTTT. The rearrangement links TRBV3-1 (or the pseudogene TRBV3-2) to TRBJ1-6; 8 positions match TRBD1. The V gene end was trimmed by 4 bases and the J gene end by 10 bases; junction bases not matched to a gene: 9. The CDR3 loop spans 15 amino acids. In germline, CDR1 is LGHDT, CDR2 YNNKEL (reference sequence).